This is a list of T cell receptor beta chains from one sample in a study of prognosis after radiotherapy for stage I lung cancer. Each CDR3 protein gets one entry after TCRdb re-called the multiplex PCR reads with MiXCR. Among about 30,000 distinct CDR3 sequences listed, 40% to 50% were seen once. Sequenced material: PBMCs, taken before or after stereotactic body radiation therapy (not recorded which). Receptor source: a donor over 45 with non-small cell lung cancer. CDR3s include the opening cysteine and the closing phenylalanine or tryptophan. Fields, in order: V gene, J gene, CDR3 protein.

>TRBV7-9|TRBJ2-3
CASSLSSAGADTQYF
>TRBV6-2/TRBV6-3|TRBJ1-1
CASSSIGQAEAFF
>TRBV29-1|TRBJ1-2
CSAVGRGEGYTF
>TRBV19|TRBJ2-1
CASSKDGPRGVFNEQFF
>TRBV20-1|TRBJ2-7
CSGTPAYEQYF
>TRBV27|TRBJ1-2
CASRDDDGVGGYTF
>TRBV6-1|TRBJ2-7
CASRPGQGAFSYEQYF
>TRBV24-1|TRBJ2-2
CATRSTGGSFGELFF
>TRBV9|TRBJ1-6
CASSSALDSFLHF
>TRBV19|TRBJ1-2
CASTGQIIVGYTF
>TRBV19|TRBJ2-1
CASSISSGNAYNEQFF
>TRBV19|TRBJ1-2
CATSRDSNYGYTF
>TRBV20-1|TRBJ2-5
CSASRVPGGRGQETQYF
>TRBV12-3/TRBV12-4|TRBJ2-3
CASSLSAAGLHTQYF
>TRBV11-2|TRBJ2-3
CASSSSQGTDTQYF
>TRBV5-5|TRBJ1-1
CASSYGQGHTEAFF
>TRBV28|TRBJ2-5
CASRRLAGAVLGETQYF
>TRBV5-1|TRBJ2-2
CASSLSGVDTWDLFF
>TRBV25-1|TRBJ2-1
CDSSGTSGRRNEQLF
>TRBV6-1|TRBJ2-6
CASSTSAGAMAGANLLTF
>TRBV20-1|TRBJ2-7
CSAQGVFPPYEQYF
>TRBV7-8|TRBJ2-2
CASSLNVGTWELFF
>TRBV7-2|TRBJ1-2
CASSFTDSGHGYTF
>TRBV6-2/TRBV6-3|TRBJ2-2
CASSFGLAGLNTGELFF
>TRBV11-3|TRBJ2-7
CASSSRGISYEQYF
>TRBV4-1|TRBJ2-4
CASSQTGLAKNIQYF
>TRBV19|TRBJ1-1
CASILQGGNTEAFF
>TRBV18|TRBJ1-1
CASSPGTNTEAFF
>TRBV6-9|TRBJ2-7
CASIYSEIEQVNERYF
>TRBV18|TRBJ2-5
CASSPFRDRVKTQYF
>TRBV6-2/TRBV6-3|TRBJ2-2
CASSELLAGGWANTGDLFF
>TRBV11-3|TRBJ1-3
CASSLSSTHSGNTIYF